These T cell receptor beta chains were read from a single sample in a study of CD8 T cells in ankylosing spondylitis. TCRdb reprocessed the 5' RACE reads via MiXCR and lists one record per CDR3 protein. The sample holds approximately 180,000 distinct CDR3 sequences; over 15% are singletons and the top ten take 3.5% to 5%. Sequencing was carried out using blood, either unsorted or a sorted T cell fraction (not recorded which). The source of these receptors is a male donor aged 10-29 years with ankylosing spondylitis or in good health (not recorded which). CDR3s include the opening cysteine and the closing phenylalanine or tryptophan. The order of the fields is D gene, CDR3 length, V gene, clone size, J gene, CDR3 protein, CDR3 DNA. The D gene is left open where the match is weak. A row's size may be missing; if present it is once, few, many or a size class.

NA	15	TRBV11-2	many	TRBJ2-4	CASSPLTGPLSLQYF	TGTGCCAGCAGCCCCCTTACGGGCCCTCTTTCCCTTCAGTACTTC
NA	11	TRBV29-1	many	TRBJ2-3	CSVEITDTQYF	TGCAGCGTCGAAATCACAGATACGCAGTATTTT
TRBD1	12	TRBV5-1	many	TRBJ2-1	CASSADRGREFF	TGCGCCAGCAGCGCGGACAGGGGTCGTGAGTTCTTC
TRBD2	15	TRBV27	many	TRBJ2-1	CASSLWLAGGSEQFF	TGTGCCAGCAGTTTATGGCTAGCGGGAGGGTCTGAGCAGTTCTTC
NA	17	TRBV6-5	many	TRBJ2-3	CASSYSKGAGGIDTQYF	TGTGCCAGCAGTTACTCGAAGGGGGCGGGAGGAATAGATACGCAGTATTTT
NA	15	TRBV5-1	many	TRBJ1-6	CASSPESGGGGPLHF	TGCGCCAGCAGCCCCGAATCCGGTGGCGGGGGGCCCCTCCACTTT
NA	13	TRBV29-1	NA	TRBJ2-5	CSVDPTGTETQYF	TGCAGCGTTGACCCAACGGGCACGGAGACCCAGTACTTC
TRBD2	20	TRBV10-3	many	TRBJ2-1	CAISEGGLAGGPSSYNEQFF	TGTGCCATCAGTGAGGGTGGTCTAGCGGGAGGTCCCAGCTCCTACAATGAGCAGTTCTTC
TRBD1	13	TRBV30	many	TRBJ2-3	CAWKPTTGGAAYF	TGTGCCTGGAAACCCACGACAGGGGGCGCGGCCTATTTT
TRBD1	13	TRBV27	many	TRBJ2-1	CASIGQGTHEQFF	TGTGCCAGCATCGGACAGGGGACCCATGAGCAGTTCTTC
NA	15	TRBV11-3	many	TRBJ2-3	CASSPNIGKGDTQYF	TGTGCCAGCAGCCCCAATATCGGGAAGGGAGATACGCAGTATTTT
TRBD1	14	TRBV29-1	many	TRBJ1-2	CSVGTGSLVYGYTF	TGCAGCGTGGGGACAGGGAGCCTTGTCTATGGCTACACCTTC
TRBD2	17	TRBV19	once	TRBJ2-1	CASMGPGGTSRYNEQFF	TGTGCCAGTATGGGGCCAGGTGGGACTAGTCGGTACAATGAGCAGTTCTTC
TRBD2	17	TRBV7-8	many	TRBJ2-7	CASSLVPGLAAAVGQYF	TGTGCCAGCAGCTTAGTACCCGGACTAGCGGCTGCGGTTGGGCAGTACTTC
TRBD1	14	TRBV24-1	NA	TRBJ2-2	CATRGQSNTGELFF	TGTGCCACCAGGGGACAGTCGAACACCGGGGAGCTGTTTTTT